This T cell receptor (beta chain) was observed in a study of cytomegalovirus exposure and HLA in healthy donors (dated by TCRdb to about 2017). Broadly, across the study: An earlier analysis of roughly 500 of the donors reported about 250 Gb of sequence data and roughly 100 million unique TCR beta sequences from 150 million to 200 million T cells. An early release covering some 640 HLA-typed donors comprised approximately 290 gigabases of sequencing data and approximately 85 million unique TCR sequences. Of the roughly 400 genotyped donors, approximately 80% were placed in the genetic ancestry cluster associated with self-reported Caucasian donors. The aim of the study was to test whether cataloging public T cell receptors could identify signatures of past pathogen exposure. The study used immunosequencing to profile the T cell repertoires of 670 or so subjects and linked those repertoires to cytomegalovirus serostatus. In addition to the first cohort of approximately 670 subjects, a separate validation cohort of approximately 120 different subjects was used. To predict cytomegalovirus infection status, the study combined high-throughput TCR immunosequencing, statistical association of individual TCRs with disease status, and machine learning. In a later analysis, previously published TCR beta repertoires from 666 donors were re-analyzed and high-resolution HLA genotyping was added so that TCR occurrence patterns could be studied. The later analysis used no new phenotypic data to find candidate immune exposures, relying instead on TCR beta sequences and their occurrence across donors. To decide whether each TCR beta V gene segment behaved as functional or pseudogenic, an earlier analysis of several hundred of the donors relied on high-throughput TCR beta sequencing. Donor age, sex, ethnicity and CMV serostatus were compiled alongside the repertoire data. In a later genetic analysis, genome-wide SNP genotypes for about 65% of the roughly 700 donors were used, and that subset was treated as a discovery cohort. Every repertoire in the discovery cohort had been generated on one and the same sequencing platform. HLA typing included class I and class II loci at four-digit resolution. Typing coverage differed by locus: A, B, C, DRB1 and DQB1 were typed in about 620-630 donors, DQA1 in about 500, DPA1 in approximately 610, and DPB1 in approximately 450. A handful of DR-DQ haplotypes were handled as single units for association and clustering because linkage in the cohort was strong. Among 398 genotyped donors of the cohort, an average of about 240,000 unique TCR beta nucleotide sequences were sequenced per donor, 15% to 20% of them non-productive.

The cohort consisted of some 670 healthy bone marrow donors. At the time of sampling, all cohort members were nominally healthy, though unrecorded immune exposures were likely present. The donor was CMV seronegative and was included in the group of several hundred seronegative cohort members. Every donor gave a peripheral blood sample, and the peripheral blood mononuclear cells from that sample were used for TCR beta sequencing. Genomic DNA was extracted from the blood cell samples with the Qiagen DNeasy Blood Extraction Kit. On this clone: No cognate antigen has been identified for it. The sample holds no much larger clone one base away, and base qualities are not on file.

The method was the immunoSEQ multiplex PCR assay. The multiplex PCR relied on a mix of 60 forward primers for TCR Vbeta segments and 13 reverse primers for TCR Jbeta segments. The CDR3 region of rearranged TCR beta genes was amplified from genomic DNA by a multiplex PCR assay. Amplified TCR beta libraries were sequenced as 87-base-pair reads on the Illumina HiSeq System. Under the source paper's analysis protocol: A later analysis counted around 72 million unique TCR beta chains across the 550 to 800 repertoires, and some 12 million of these chains were shared by at least two donors. Raw reads were error-corrected and collapsed into unique sequences with a nearest-neighbor algorithm that merged closely related sequences to remove PCR and sequencing errors. Alignment of CDR3 sequences to IMGT reference sequences was used to assign V, D and J gene segments. For a sequence to be retained, a match of at least six nucleotides to both a V gene segment and a J gene segment was required. A rearrangement was called productive if the CDR3 had no stop codons and remained in frame with V and J, and every other rearrangement was called non-productive. CDR3 was defined according to IMGT convention as the region running from the second conserved V-encoded cysteine to the conserved J-encoded phenylalanine. Sequences without an unambiguous match to a single V gene segment were excluded from the earlier analysis of about 600 of the donors. In an earlier analysis of almost 600 of the donors, a V segment was called functional when productive rearrangements were above 56.7%, and segregating when the standard deviation between donors exceeded 5%. A statistical classification framework was built for diagnosing cytomegalovirus status from the catalog of TCR beta chain sequences. In a later analysis, TCR nucleotide sequences were compared against IMGT/GENE-DB human TR gene sequences so that V and J genes could be assigned. The TCRdist pipeline was used in a later analysis to assign CDR3 sequences and most-parsimonious VDJ recombination scenarios. A later analysis defined each TCR beta chain by its CDR3 amino acid sequence plus V-gene family, and excluded reads lacking a unique V-gene family. A later analysis removed 592 highly shared, low-generation-probability nucleotide sequences to deal with suspected cross-contamination and a sequencing artifact. In a later analysis, a clonal expansion index for each public chain was calculated from normalized within-repertoire ranks of inferred template counts. A later analysis computed generation probabilities with a VDJ recombination model fitted to out-of-frame rearrangements, and checked the results against IGoR. A later analysis scored TCR-TCR, TCR-HLA and TCR-CMV co-occurrence with hypergeometric tests, applying a repertoire-size bias correction to TCR pairs. False discovery rates were estimated in a later analysis by permuting HLA or CMV assignments 20 times. A later analysis grouped co-occurring TCRs with DBSCAN, adding TCRdist sequence similarity when clustering within HLA-allele-positive subsets. Repertoires with fewer than 30,000 or more than 120,000 public chains were left out of co-occurrence clustering, as were five repertoires with anomalous nucleotide sharing. The immuneACCESS repertoire file appears here via TCRdb, limited to in-frame rearrangements. These files lack a portion of the clones; in checked studies, under half of the deficit traces to unresolved V genes, and the cause of the others is not known. V and J calls and clone size are given by that table; D and trimming were obtained from the DNA. The sample has tens of thousands of clones on record, approximately 78% of them singletons. Of the sample, under 3% is held by the ten largest clones.

CDR3 length: 14 amino acids, cysteine to phenylalanine. Only the CDR3 part of the read is kept: 42 bases, read in frame from the first base. CDR1 and CDR2 (MNHEY, SMNVEV) derive from the germline V gene (reference sequence). V sheds 0 bases and J sheds 5 bases, leaving 10 bases between their ends. Study-wide conclusions, independent of this receptor: The authors suggested that the approach could potentially be extended to other disease states and immunological phenotypes. Several of the top co-occurrence clusters appeared to be linked to parvovirus B19, influenza, CMV and Epstein-Barr virus, according to a later analysis. A few of the identified cytomegalovirus-associated TCR beta chains were confirmed in vitro to be specific for cytomegalovirus antigens. This cohort had only TCR beta chains sequenced, and the lack of alpha or paired-chain data limited which features could be detected. The only immune exposure information available for the cohort was CMV serostatus. Assigning TCR associations to individual alleles was difficult when HLA alleles, especially DR and DQ, strongly co-occurred. In a later genetic analysis, a missense DCLRE1C variant was associated with V-gene and J-gene trimming of TCR beta chains, and the association was replicated in an independent cohort. An earlier analysis of several hundred of the donors showed that most TCR beta V segments appeared in productive rearrangements either about 87% or about 30% of the time, which broadly matched IMGT annotations. In a later analysis, the rate of TCR association differed among HLA loci, with DRB1 alleles having the most associated TCRs and HLA-C alleles having the fewest. A later analysis associated some 17,000 TCR beta sequences with specific HLA alleles at a false discovery rate of 0.05. According to a later analysis, most CMV-associated TCR beta chains appeared to be HLA-restricted, and the HLA associations seemed to be driven largely by CMV exposure. According to a later genetic analysis, donors in an Asian-associated ancestry cluster had fewer N-insertions in productive TCRs than the approximately 690-donor mean. The study listed 150 to 200 TCR beta chains as associated with cytomegalovirus. Because HLA typing was unavailable for some donors at each locus, only the typed subset was used in association tests. Some IMGT-functional V segments, including TRBV6-2 and TRBV6-3, could not be distinguished by the 87-base-pair reads and were therefore excluded. Linkage disequilibrium might explain the correlated functional status among segregating V segments, but an unknown experimental factor could not be ruled out. In a later analysis, HLA-associated TCR beta chains showed more clonal expansion and lower generation probabilities than non-associated chains that were equally common. While some public TCRs were present in many individuals, most TCR sequences turned up only very rarely across donors. Roughly uniform sequencing depth across donors was assumed in presence/absence analyses, although this assumption may not hold. A cluster of highly shared sequence variants was judged likely to be a technical artifact of the sequencing pipeline. The classifier was reported to diagnose cytomegalovirus status with high specificity and sensitivity in both the original cohort and the validation cohort. About 17 rarely observed V segments, including chromosome 9 orphons, were excluded from the earlier analysis of about 500 of the donors because counts were too low. A further reported finding was that TCR beta sequences accurately predicted the HLA-A and HLA-B alleles for most subjects in the first cohort.

The sequence came from a woman aged 25 to 39 in good health and CMV-seronegative. The sequenced sample consisted of PBMCs. This chain joins TRBV27 to TRBJ2-5; the D gene cannot be resolved reliably. The nucleotide sequence reads as follows: TGTGCCAGCAGTTTATCGAGGAATGGGGAGACCCAGTACTTC. The encoded protein is CASSLSRNGETQYF.